This is a list of T cell receptor beta chains from one sample in a study of cytotoxic CD8 clonotypes in ibrutinib-treated CLL. Generated by immunoSEQ multiplex PCR, the TCRdb table keeps only in-frame clones and is missing some. The sample has over 120,000 clones, approximately 81% seen once. Sequencing was performed on PBMCs, taken after 12 months of ibrutinib treatment. Receptors originate from a human donor with chronic lymphocytic leukemia. CDR3s include the opening cysteine and the closing phenylalanine or tryptophan. A D gene is named only where the DNA matches it firmly. Some rows have no size entry. The others give once, few or many, or a class for an expanded clone.

abundance	j_gene	v_gene	d_gene	CDR3aa	CDR3nt
-	TRBJ2-5	TRBV25-1	TRBD2	CASSVTSGLQETQYF	TGTGCCAGCAGTGTGACTAGCGGGTTACAAGAGACCCAGTACTTC
-	TRBJ2-3	TRBV9	TRBD2	CASSVGPQTSGRSDTQYF	TGTGCCAGCAGCGTAGGCCCGCAGACTAGCGGGAGGTCAGATACGCAGTATTTT
-	TRBJ2-1	TRBV7-9	-	CASSLWTDYNEQFF	TGTGCCAGCAGCCTGTGGACAGATTACAATGAGCAGTTCTTC
few	TRBJ2-3	TRBV10-1	-	CASSVTDTQYF	TGCGCCAGCAGTGTCACAGATACGCAGTATTTT
few	TRBJ1-1	TRBV28	-	CASSSGLNTEAFF	TGTGCCAGCAGTTCGGGGTTGAACACTGAAGCTTTCTTT
-	TRBJ2-7	TRBV5-4	TRBD1	CASSRRDSSYEQYF	TGTGCCAGCAGCCGACGGGACAGCTCCTACGAGCAGTACTTC
-	TRBJ2-7	TRBV6-5	TRBD1	CASSRRQGAYEQYF	TGTGCCAGCAGTCGCAGACAGGGGGCCTACGAGCAGTACTTC
-	TRBJ1-2	TRBV5-1	-	CASRITSDTSIYGYTF	TGCGCCAGCCGAATAACATCGGACACCTCTATCTATGGCTACACCTTC
-	TRBJ1-5	TRBV11-2	-	CASSLDRRGHSNQPQHF	TGTGCCAGCAGCCTCGACAGGCGAGGTCATAGCAATCAGCCCCAGCATTTT
-	TRBJ1-2	TRBV2	TRBD1	CASSERTGVVGYTF	TGTGCCAGCAGTGAAAGGACAGGGGTTGTGGGCTACACCTTC
-	TRBJ2-7	TRBV11-2	-	CASSPRREMVYEQYF	TGTGCCAGCAGCCCTCGGCGGGAAATGGTTTACGAGCAGTACTTC
-	TRBJ1-3	TRBV5-1	-	CASSLAGGSGNTIYF	TGCGCCAGCAGCTTGGCCGGGGGCTCTGGAAACACCATATATTTT
-	TRBJ2-7	TRBV9	-	CASSVGVLNSYEQYF	TGTGCCAGCAGCGTAGGGGTCTTAAACAGCTACGAGCAGTACTTC
-	TRBJ2-7	TRBV10-3	TRBD2	CAIRGLAAHYEQYF	TGTGCCATCAGAGGACTAGCGGCTCACTACGAGCAGTACTTC
-	TRBJ1-2	TRBV6-6	-	CASTLGGGQDYGYTF	TGTGCCAGCACCTTGGGGGGGGGCCAGGACTATGGCTACACCTTC
once	TRBJ2-3	TRBV28	-	CASSRSGGSLTQYF	TGTGCCAGCAGCCGATCGGGCGGCTCTCTTACGCAGTATTTT
-	TRBJ2-1	TRBV5-1	-	CASSLDSSSSYNEQFF	TGCGCCAGCAGCTTAGACTCCTCAAGCTCCTACAATGAGCAGTTCTTC
-	TRBJ2-3	TRBV25-1	-	CASSEQGRDTQYF	TGTGCCAGCAGTGAGCAGGGACGAGATACGCAGTATTTT
-	TRBJ2-7	TRBV5-4	-	CASSYRLGNSYEQYF	TGTGCCAGCAGCTACAGACTAGGGAACTCCTACGAGCAGTACTTC
-	TRBJ2-7	TRBV28	-	CASRPAGAYEQYF	TGTGCCAGCAGGCCCGCAGGGGCCTACGAGCAGTACTTC
-	TRBJ2-3	TRBV27	TRBD2	CASTLSPRGVGDTQYF	TGTGCCAGCACCCTATCCCCCCGGGGGGTGGGAGATACGCAGTATTTT
-	TRBJ2-1	TRBV27	-	CASSLSSYNEQFF	TGTGCCAGCAGTTTGTCTTCGTACAATGAGCAGTTCTTC
-	TRBJ2-1	TRBV9	TRBD2	CASSAHSGLAGDNEQFF	TGTGCCAGCAGCGCGCACTCGGGACTAGCGGGAGACAATGAGCAGTTCTTC
many	TRBJ1-1	TRBV4-3	-	CASSQDRNTEAFF	TGCGCCAGCAGCCAAGATCGGAACACTGAAGCTTTCTTT
medium-sized	TRBJ2-7	TRBV14	-	CASSGDTYEQYF	TGTGCCAGCAGCGGGGACACCTACGAGCAGTACTTC
-	TRBJ2-5	TRBV4-1	-	CASSQAGETQYF	TGCGCCAGCAGCCAAGCGGGGGAGACCCAGTACTTC
-	TRBJ2-3	TRBV23-1	-	CASSRTDTQYF	TGCGCCAGCAGCCGCACAGATACGCAGTATTTT
-	TRBJ2-3	TRBV28	-	CASSRGTDTQYF	TGTGCCAGCAGCAGGGGTACAGATACGCAGTATTTT
-	TRBJ2-1	TRBV9	TRBD1	CASSKLQGSSYNEQFF	TGTGCCAGCAGCAAGCTACAGGGGAGCTCCTACAATGAGCAGTTCTTC
few	TRBJ2-1	TRBV27	-	CASSFYNEQFF	TGTGCCAGCAGTTTCTACAATGAGCAGTTCTTC
-	TRBJ2-1	TRBV7-9	-	CAIINGDPSYNEQFF	TGTGCCATCATTAACGGGGATCCCTCCTACAATGAGCAGTTCTTC
few	TRBJ1-5	TRBV6-1	-	CASKSMQPQHF	TGTGCCAGCAAGTCGATGCAGCCCCAGCATTTT
once	TRBJ1-2	TRBV5-4	-	CASSFSGPDYGYTF	TGTGCCAGCAGCTTCTCAGGTCCGGATTATGGCTACACCTTC
-	TRBJ2-7	TRBV7-8	TRBD2	CASRSSGSWSYEQYF	TGTGCCAGCAGGAGTAGCGGGAGTTGGTCCTACGAGCAGTACTTC
-	TRBJ2-2	TRBV27	TRBD1	CASSPRTGDMNTGELFF	TGTGCCAGCAGTCCCCGGACAGGGGATATGAACACCGGGGAGCTGTTTTTT
-	TRBJ2-7	TRBV25-1	-	CASSERTQVHSYEQYF	TGTGCCAGCAGTGAACGAACCCAGGTCCATTCCTACGAGCAGTACTTC
-	TRBJ2-2	TRBV5-1	-	CASSLVANTGELFF	TGCGCCAGCAGCTTGGTTGCAAACACCGGGGAGCTGTTTTTT
-	TRBJ1-1	TRBV5-4	-	CASSSAGLGDTEAFF	TGTGCCAGCAGCTCCGCAGGTCTGGGGGACACTGAAGCTTTCTTT
-	TRBJ2-1	TRBV5-4	TRBD1	CASSRKTGGAEQFF	TGTGCCAGCAGCAGGAAGACAGGGGGAGCTGAGCAGTTCTTC
-	TRBJ2-7	TRBV25-1	-	CASSEWSDYEQYF	TGTGCCAGCAGTGAATGGTCAGACTACGAGCAGTACTTC
-	TRBJ2-1	TRBV6-5	TRBD2	CASSLLADEQFF	TGTGCCAGCAGCCTCCTAGCGGACGAGCAGTTCTTC
-	TRBJ1-2	TRBV25-1	-	CASSPLGGFSYGYTF	TGTGCCAGCAGCCCCCTTGGGGGCTTCTCCTATGGCTACACCTTC
-	TRBJ1-2	TRBV5-1	-	CASSAAGGNYGYTF	TGCGCCAGCAGCGCGGCGGGGGGAAACTATGGCTACACCTTC
-	TRBJ2-3	TRBV27	TRBD2	CASSSGTSGYTDTQYF	TGTGCCAGCAGTTCAGGGACTAGCGGATACACAGATACGCAGTATTTT